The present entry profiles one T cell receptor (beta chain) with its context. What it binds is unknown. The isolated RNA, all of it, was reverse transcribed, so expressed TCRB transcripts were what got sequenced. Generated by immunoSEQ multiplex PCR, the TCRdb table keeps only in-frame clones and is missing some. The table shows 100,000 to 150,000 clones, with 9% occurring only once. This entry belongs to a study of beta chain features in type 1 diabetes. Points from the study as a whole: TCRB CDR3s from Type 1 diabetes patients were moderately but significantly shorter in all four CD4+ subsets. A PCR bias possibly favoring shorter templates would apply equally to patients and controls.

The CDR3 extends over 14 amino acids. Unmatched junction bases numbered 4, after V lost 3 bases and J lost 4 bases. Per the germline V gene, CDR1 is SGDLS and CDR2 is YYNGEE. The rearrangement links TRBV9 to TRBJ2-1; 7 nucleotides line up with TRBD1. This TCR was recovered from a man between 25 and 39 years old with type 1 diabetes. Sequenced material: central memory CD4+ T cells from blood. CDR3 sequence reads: CASSEGARYNEQFF. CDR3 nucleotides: TGTGCCAGCAGCGAGGGGGCGCGGTACAATGAGCAGTTCTTC.